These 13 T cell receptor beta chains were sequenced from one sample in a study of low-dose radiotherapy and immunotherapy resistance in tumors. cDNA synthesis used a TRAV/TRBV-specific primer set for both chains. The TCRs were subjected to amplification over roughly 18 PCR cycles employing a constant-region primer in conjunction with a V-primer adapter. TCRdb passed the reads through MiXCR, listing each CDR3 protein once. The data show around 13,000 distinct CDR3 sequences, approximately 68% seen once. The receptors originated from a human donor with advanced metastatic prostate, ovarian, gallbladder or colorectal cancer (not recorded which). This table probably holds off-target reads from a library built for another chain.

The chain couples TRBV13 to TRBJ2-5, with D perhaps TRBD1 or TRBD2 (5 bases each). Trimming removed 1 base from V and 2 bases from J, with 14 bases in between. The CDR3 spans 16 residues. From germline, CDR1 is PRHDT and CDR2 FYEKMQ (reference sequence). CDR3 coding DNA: TGTGCCAGCAGCTTAGCGTGGGGACGTGGACAAGAGACCCAGTACTTC. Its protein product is CASSLAWGRGQETQYF.

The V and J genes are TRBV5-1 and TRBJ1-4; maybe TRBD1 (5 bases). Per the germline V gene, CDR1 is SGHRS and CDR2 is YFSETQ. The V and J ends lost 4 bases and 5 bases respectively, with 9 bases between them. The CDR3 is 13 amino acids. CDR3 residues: CASSGGENEKLFF. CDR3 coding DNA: TGCGCCAGCAGCGGGGGTGAGAATGAAAAACTGTTTTTT.

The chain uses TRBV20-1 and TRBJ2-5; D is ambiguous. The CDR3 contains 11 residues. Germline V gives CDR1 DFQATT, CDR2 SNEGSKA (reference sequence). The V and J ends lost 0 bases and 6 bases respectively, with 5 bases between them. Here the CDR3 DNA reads TGCAGTGCTAGAGATATACAGACCCAGTACTTC. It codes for CSARDIQTQYF.

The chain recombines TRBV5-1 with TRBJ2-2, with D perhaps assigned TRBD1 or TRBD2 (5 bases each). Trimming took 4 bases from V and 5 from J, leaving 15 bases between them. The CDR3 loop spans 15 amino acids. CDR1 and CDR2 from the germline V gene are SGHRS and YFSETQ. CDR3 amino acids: CASSRSGTRTGELFF. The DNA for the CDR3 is TGCGCCAGCAGCCGATCCGGGACGCGTACCGGGGAGCTGTTTTTT.

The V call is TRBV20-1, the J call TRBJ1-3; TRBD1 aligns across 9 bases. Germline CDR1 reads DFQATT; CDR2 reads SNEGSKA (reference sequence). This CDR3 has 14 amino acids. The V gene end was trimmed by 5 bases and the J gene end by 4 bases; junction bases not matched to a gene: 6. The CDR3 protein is CSASGTGTGNTIYF. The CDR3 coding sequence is TGCAGTGCTTCCGGGACAGGGACGGGAAACACCATATATTTT.

CDR3 region: CASSLNTEAFF. In DNA, the CDR3 is TGTGCCAGCAGCTTGAACACTGAAGCTTTCTTT. The rearrangement uses TRBV5-6 and TRBJ1-1; D not certain. This CDR3 spans 11 amino acids. Germline CDR1 and CDR2: SGHDT and YYEEEE. The V end lost 1 base, the J end lost 2 bases, and 0 bases lay between the germline ends.

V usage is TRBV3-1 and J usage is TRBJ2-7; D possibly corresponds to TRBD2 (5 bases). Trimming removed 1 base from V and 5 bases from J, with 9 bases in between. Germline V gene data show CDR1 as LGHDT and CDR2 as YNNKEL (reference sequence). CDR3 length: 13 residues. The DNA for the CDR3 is TGTGCCAGCAGCCAAGTAATGAGGGACGAGCAGTACTTC. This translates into CASSQVMRDEQYF.

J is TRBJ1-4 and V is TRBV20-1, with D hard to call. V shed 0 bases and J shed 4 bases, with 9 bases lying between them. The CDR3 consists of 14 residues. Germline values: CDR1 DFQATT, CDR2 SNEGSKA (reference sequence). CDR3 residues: CSAREGRRNEKLFF. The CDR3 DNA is TGCAGTGCTAGAGAAGGGCGCCGTAATGAAAAACTGTTTTTT.

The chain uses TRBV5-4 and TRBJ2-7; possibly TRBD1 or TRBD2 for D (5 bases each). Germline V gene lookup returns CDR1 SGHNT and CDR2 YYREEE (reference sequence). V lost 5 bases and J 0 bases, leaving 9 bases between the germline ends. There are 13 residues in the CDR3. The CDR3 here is CASRRGFSYEQYF. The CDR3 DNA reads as TGTGCCAGCAGGAGGGGTTTCTCCTACGAGCAGTACTTC. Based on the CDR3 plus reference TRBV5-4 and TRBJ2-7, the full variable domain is ETGVTQSPTHLIKTRGQQVTLRCSSQSGHNTVSWYQQALGQGPQFIFQYYREEENGRGNFPPRFSGLQFPNYSSELNVNALELDDSALYLCASRRGFSYEQYFGPGTRLTVT.

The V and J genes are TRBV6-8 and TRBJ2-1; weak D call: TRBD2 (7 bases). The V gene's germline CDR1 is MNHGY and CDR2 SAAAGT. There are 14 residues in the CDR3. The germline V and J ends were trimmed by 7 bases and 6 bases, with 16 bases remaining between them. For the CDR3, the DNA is TGTGCCAGCACTAAAGGGGAGGGGGGCAATGAGCAGTTCTTC. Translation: CASTKGEGGNEQFF.

CDR3 coding DNA: TGCGCCAGCAAACTTGGGGTCCAAACTAATGAAAAACTGTTTTTT. It codes for CASKLGVQTNEKLFF. V and J are TRBV5-1 and TRBJ1-4; D remains unclear. The V end was cut by 6 bases, the J end by 1 base, with 13 bases between. The CDR3 is 15 amino acids. Germline V gene data show CDR1 as SGHRS and CDR2 as YFSETQ.

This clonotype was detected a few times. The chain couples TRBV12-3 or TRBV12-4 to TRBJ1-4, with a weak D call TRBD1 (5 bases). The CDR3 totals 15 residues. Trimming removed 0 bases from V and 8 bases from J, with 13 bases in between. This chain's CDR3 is CASSLAQTANEKLFF. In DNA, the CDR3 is TGTGCCAGCAGTTTAGCGCAGACAGCAAACGAAAAACTGTTTTTT.

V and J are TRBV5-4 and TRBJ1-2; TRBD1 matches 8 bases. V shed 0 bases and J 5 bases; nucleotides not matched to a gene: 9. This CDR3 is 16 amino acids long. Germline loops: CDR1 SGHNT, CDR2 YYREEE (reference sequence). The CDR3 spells CASSLGGRTGRYGYTF. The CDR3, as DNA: TGTGCCAGCAGCTTGGGGGGTCGGACAGGGAGATATGGCTACACCTTC.